This T cell receptor beta chain was sequenced during a study of human T cells and chemical hapten exposure. Overall study: Patch tests containing 0.01% DPC, applied to the upper back, were read at 6 days. Study-wide points: The study found that DPC sensitization did not change TCRs above 1 in 1000 frequency.

Time point reported: patch test 3, about 24 weeks after DPC sensitization. As for treatment: therapeutic diphenylcyclopropenone sensitization with weekly scalp DPC. Alopecia patients, 18 to 70 years old and DPC-suitable, served as donors. The CDR3 is made up of 16 amino acids. Trimming left V 1 base short and J 5 bases short, with 14 bases between. Germline V lookup: CDR1 SEHNR, CDR2 FQNEAQ (reference sequence). With regard to this clonotype: Antigen: not known.

A single record per CDR3 protein comes from TCRdb applying MiXCR to the RACE reads. The table records more than 95,000 distinct CDR3 sequences, 25% to 30% of them present only once. The sample here was whole blood, taken in connection with sensitization to the hapten diphenylcyclopropenone (DPC). The chain carries TRBV7-9 and TRBJ2-2, with D maybe TRBD2 (6 bases). The sequence was obtained from a man aged 40-49 years with alopecia areata. Some clones in this sample may be carry-over from other donors' samples. The CDR3 is CASSLELAGRTGELFF. The CDR3 DNA sequence: TGTGCCAGCAGCTTAGAACTAGCTGGGCGGACCGGGGAGCTGTTTTTT.